This TCR beta chain is from a study of blood T cells in healthy people across ages. For this clonotype: Its specificity is unknown.

Extracted total RNA amounted to at least 5.5 micrograms for each sample. Trimming removed 2 bases from V and 4 bases from J; junction bases left unmatched: 3. Germline V gene lookup returns CDR1 MNHEY and CDR2 SVGEGT. The CDR3 contains 15 residues. Then a second PCR, running roughly 7 to 11 cycles, was carried out with a sample-barcoded 5' primer and a J-beta primer mix. TCRdb reanalysed the 5' RACE reads using MiXCR and keeps one entry per CDR3 protein. The table includes roughly 650,000 distinct CDR3 sequences, about 30% detected once. Study-wide results and limits: Aged donors had fewer naive CD4+ cells and lower diversity than long-lived donors. Diversity of TCR beta per million T cells declined in a roughly linear way with age.

The sequence came from a woman aged 80 or over in good health. The chain recombines TRBV6-2 or TRBV6-3 with TRBJ2-1; the match to TRBD1 covers 9 bases. The sample comprised blood. CDR3 protein: CASSYGTGHYNEQFF. The CDR3 DNA sequence: TGTGCCAGCAGTTACGGGACAGGGCATTACAATGAGCAGTTCTTC.